This paragraph reports one T cell receptor (beta chain). The data originate from a study of blood T cells in healthy people across ages. Germline loops: CDR1 MDHEN, CDR2 SYDVKM. The V segment lost 3 bases and the J segment 7 bases; nucleotides outside the gene matches: 5. CDR3 length: 14 residues. Isolation per sample recovered at least 7 million PBMCs. Total RNA was isolated from each sample in quantities of at least 5.5 micrograms. Then a second PCR, running about 6 to 12 cycles, was carried out with a sample-barcoded 5' primer and a J-beta primer mix. One entry per CDR3 protein results from TCRdb running MiXCR on the 5' RACE reads. Among about 640,000 distinct CDR3 sequences listed, 58% were seen once.

The sequenced sample consisted of blood. The clonotype originates from a man aged 55 to 69 in good health. The chain links TRBV28 to TRBJ2-3, with TRBD2 matching over 9 bases. CDR3 nucleotides: TGTGCCAGCAGTTTGCCGGGACTAGCTAATACGCAGTATTTT. Protein product: CASSLPGLANTQYF. Drawing the rest from reference TRBV28 and TRBJ2-3, the complete variable domain is DVKVTQSSRYLVKRTGEKVFLECVQDMDHENMFWYRQDPGLGLRLIYFSYDVKMKEKGDIPEGYSVSREKKERFSLILESASTNQTSMYLCASSLPGLANTQYFGPGTRLTVL.